This T cell receptor (beta chain) was sequenced during a study of tumor-infiltrating lymphocytes in primary liver carcinoma. The overall study: Spanning 30 to 69 years of age, the patients were men and women. Samples produced roughly 3.5 to 7.13 million productive TCRbeta reads, comparable across tissue types. With diameters of 4.2 to 10 cm, tumors were stage T1-T3 N0M0. Findings of the study overall: Compared with blood, tumor repertoires held significantly more in their top 250 clones.

Reverse transcription of approximately 500 ng total RNA with a constant-region primer produced TCR beta cDNA. Modified slightly, ARM-PCR produced TCR beta libraries over three nested multiplex PCR rounds. TCRdb analysed the multiplex PCR reads with MiXCR anew, one entry per CDR3 protein. The sample yields 300,000 to 400,000 distinct CDR3 sequences, roughly 60% seen once. In addition to blood RNA drawn from unsorted whole blood, germline DNA was extracted. Regarding this clonotype: Antigen unknown.

This TCR was sampled from a man in his forties or fifties with primary liver carcinoma and hepatitis B virus infection. Material: peripheral blood.

CDR3 in amino acids: CATSDPGDREETQYF. In nucleotides, the CDR3 is TGTGCCACCAGTGACCCGGGGGACAGGGAAGAGACCCAGTACTTC. This chain uses TRBV24-1 with TRBJ2-5; 9 bases align to TRBD1. Germline CDR1 is KGHDR and CDR2 is SFDVKD. The trim removed 4 bases at V and 3 bases at J, leaving 5 bases unmatched. This CDR3 spans 15 amino acids.